The 25 T cell receptor beta chains listed next were all sequenced from one sample in a study of blood T cell repertoires in COVID-19 (dated by TCRdb to the early 2020s). Preparation of the library involved the immunoSEQ multiplex PCR assay. The table comes from immuneACCESS by way of TCRdb, which keeps in-frame sequences with V and J called. Part of the clones is missing from these tables; in studies checked, under half for an unresolved V gene and the rest for unknown reasons. For this sample the table gives some 170,000 clones, of which about 80% were detected only once. The ten largest clones capture over 7.5% of the sample. The sequenced sample was peripheral blood. The source is a woman in her 70s with acute or convalescent COVID-19.

V is TRBV28 and J is TRBJ2-7; 10 positions match TRBD2. In germline, CDR1 is MDHEN, CDR2 SYDVKM. V was pared by 8 bases and J by 2 bases, with 3 bases of the junction left unmatched. This CDR3 spans 13 amino acids. CDR3 sequence: CASRTSGTYEQYF. For the CDR3, the DNA is TGTGCCAGCCGTACTAGCGGGACCTACGAGCAGTACTTC.

V usage is TRBV14 and J usage is TRBJ2-1; 8 positions agree with TRBD1. The CDR3 loop spans 14 amino acids. From germline, CDR1 is SGHDN and CDR2 FVKESK. The trim removed 1 base at V and 12 bases at J, leaving 8 bases unmatched. The DNA for the CDR3 is TGTGCCAGCAGCCAAGCTCGGACAGGGAGATTGCAGTTCTTC. It codes for CASSQARTGRLQFF.

This sequence joins TRBV27 and TRBJ2-6; possible D gene TRBD1, 5 bases. CDR1 and CDR2 (germline): MNHEY, SMNVEV (reference sequence). V gave up 10 bases and J gave up 4 bases, with 11 bases separating them. The CDR3 covers 13 residues. DNA of the CDR3: TGTGCCACCTCAGGGATAGGGGCCAACGTCCTGACTTTC. Its protein product is CATSGIGANVLTF.

This clone was observed a few times. V and J are TRBV27 and TRBJ1-2; the D is unclear. V was trimmed by 0 bases and J by 4 bases, leaving 9 bases between them. From germline, CDR1 is MNHEY and CDR2 SMNVEV (reference sequence). This CDR3 is built from 14 residues. The CDR3 reads CASSLSRRTYGYTF. The CDR3 DNA reads as TGTGCCAGCAGTTTATCGAGGCGTACCTATGGCTACACCTTC.

This clone was found once. This rearrangement joins TRBV29-1 to TRBJ1-2; 10 nucleotides agree with TRBD1. The trim removed 6 bases at V and 1 base at J, leaving 2 bases unmatched. Germline CDR1 SQVTM, CDR2 ANQGSEA. The CDR3 spans 13 residues. The CDR3 reads CSVGTGVNYGYTF. The CDR3, as DNA: TGCAGCGTGGGGACAGGGGTTAACTATGGCTACACCTTC.

The rearrangement uses TRBV6-2 or TRBV6-3 and TRBJ2-2; tentatively, D is TRBD2 (5 bases). V shed 3 bases and J shed 5 bases, with 7 bases lying between them. Looked up from germline, CDR1 is MNHEY and CDR2 is SVGEGT. This CDR3 is 13 amino acids long. CDR3 sequence reads: CASSYSETGELFF. The CDR3 DNA sequence: TGTGCCAGCAGTTATAGCGAGACCGGGGAGCTGTTTTTT.

This chain joins TRBV30 and TRBJ1-2; D unclear. The CDR3 spans 20 residues. The germline gives CDR1 GTSNPN, CDR2 SVGIG (reference sequence). The ends were cut back, 0 bases at V and 0 bases at J, with 26 bases in the middle. Written as DNA, the CDR3 is TGTGCCTGGAGTGTACCTTTTTGGCGGATAGTGTGGGAGGCTAACTATGGCTACACCTTC. It specifies CAWSVPFWRIVWEANYGYTF.

V gene TRBV2 combines with J gene TRBJ2-4; D unresolved. This CDR3 region has 16 residues. The V end was cut by 1 base, the J end by 0 bases, with 10 bases between. Germline V gives CDR1 SNHLY, CDR2 FYNNEI. In DNA, the CDR3 is TGTGCCAGCAGTGAAGGAGGCGGTCTAGCCAAAAACATTCAGTACTTC. Translating gives CASSEGGGLAKNIQYF.

Only one count was recorded for this clone. The chain combines TRBV7-2 with TRBJ2-3; 9 bases align to TRBD2. The germline V gene encodes CDR1 SGHTA and CDR2 FQGNSA. The CDR3 consists of 16 residues. V lost 1 base to trimming and J lost 1 base; unmatched junction nucleotides: 3. CDR3: CASSLGKRGGTDTQYF. The CDR3, as DNA: TGTGCCAGCAGCTTAGGGAAGCGGGGGGGCACAGATACGCAGTATTTT.

This chain uses TRBV6-5 with TRBJ1-2, with 12 bases matching TRBD1. The CDR3 covers 16 residues. The germline V gene has CDR1 MNHEY and CDR2 SVGAGI. V lost 2 bases and J lost 4; bases outside the gene matches: 5. CDR3 bases: TGTGCCAGCAGTTACGCCGGGACAGGGGGCATCTATGGCTACACCTTC. Residues: CASSYAGTGGIYGYTF.

This rearrangement joins TRBV21-1 to TRBJ2-1; the table's D call of TRBD1 was not tested on the DNA. TRBV21-1 is a pseudogene. The CDR3 sequence is 11 residues long. The CDR3 DNA is TGTGCCAGCAAGGGGTACAATGAGCAGTTCTTC. This gives the protein CASKGYNEQFF.

The rearrangement uses TRBV5-8 and TRBJ2-6, with a weak D call TRBD2 (5 bases). CDR3 length: 17 amino acids. CDR1 and CDR2 from the germline V gene are SGHTS and YDEGEE. The V and J ends lost 0 bases and 4 bases respectively, with 14 bases between them. DNA for the CDR3: TGTGCCAGCAGCTTGGGACTTGGGAGCTCGGGGGCCAACGTCCTGACTTTC. Its translation is CASSLGLGSSGANVLTF. The variable domain in full, with the rest retrieved from reference TRBV5-8 and TRBJ2-6, is EAGVTQSPTHLIKTRGQQATLRCSPISGHTSVYWYQQALGLGLQFLLWYDEGEERNRGNFPPRFSGRQFPNYSSELNVNALELEDSALYLCASSLGLGSSGANVLTFGAGSRLTVL.

J is TRBJ2-3 and V is TRBV10-2; D unclear. This CDR3 contains 14 residues. Between the trimmed V and J ends, which lost 8 bases and 3 bases, there was a span of 15 bases. Germline V lookup: CDR1 WSHSY, CDR2 SAAADI. The CDR3 DNA reads TGCGCCAGCTGCCGCGGAGTAAGGACAGATACGCAGTATTTT. Translated, it gives CASCRGVRTDTQYF.

CDR3 loop: CASSLRYYPPQGGHEQYF. CDR3 DNA: TGTGCCAGCAGCCTGCGATACTACCCCCCCCAGGGGGGCCATGAGCAGTACTTC. The chain joins TRBV5-6 to TRBJ2-7; possible D gene TRBD1, 7 bases. Germline V CDR1 and CDR2: SGHDT, YYEEEE. V was pared by 4 bases and J by 7 bases, with 30 bases between. The CDR3 consists of 18 residues.

Points on this clone: The sample has other DNA sequences that encode this CDR3 too. The V call is TRBV7-2, the J call TRBJ2-5; 13 bases align to TRBD2. The V segment lost 5 bases and the J segment 5 bases; nucleotides outside the gene matches: 5. Germline CDR1 SGHTA, CDR2 FQGNSA. This CDR3 contains 15 residues. For the CDR3, the DNA is TGTGCCAGCAGCCGGACTAGCGGGGGAGGGGAGACCCAGTACTTC. Protein sequence: CASSRTSGGGETQYF.

The chain employs TRBV20-1 and TRBJ1-1; 7 nucleotides match TRBD1. The trim removed 3 bases at V and 8 bases at J, leaving 3 bases unmatched. The CDR3 has 11 amino acids. Looked up from germline, CDR1 is DFQATT and CDR2 is SNEGSKA (reference sequence). CDR3 nucleotide sequence: TGCAGTGCTAGGATGGACAGGGAAGCTTTCTTT. The encoded protein is CSARMDREAFF.

The chain is built from TRBV28 and TRBJ2-7, with TRBD1 as a possible D gene (5 bases). The CDR3 totals 15 residues. Germline CDR1 MDHEN, CDR2 SYDVKM. V lost 5 bases and J lost 5, with 19 bases in between. CDR3: CASSEFEAQGHEQYF. CDR3 sequence (DNA): TGTGCCAGCAGTGAGTTTGAGGCTCAGGGTCACGAGCAGTACTTC.

This chain uses TRBV5-1 with TRBJ1-2; perhaps TRBD1 as D (5 bases). V lost 0 bases and J lost 3, with 9 bases in between. CDR3 length: 14 residues. The germline V gene encodes CDR1 SGHRS and CDR2 YFSETQ. The CDR3 region has the DNA TGCGCCAGCAGCTTGGAGGGCAGGGACTATGGCTACACCTTC. Translating gives CASSLEGRDYGYTF.

This clone was recorded a few times. V is TRBV25-1 and J is TRBJ2-1, with 14 bases aligning to TRBD2. The germline V gene encodes CDR1 MGHDK and CDR2 SYGVNS. V lost 9 bases to trimming and J lost 9 bases; unmatched junction nucleotides: 10. The CDR3 runs 15 residues. The CDR3 region is CASTKGGTSGSEQFF. As DNA, the CDR3 is TGTGCCAGTACAAAGGGGGGGACTAGCGGGAGTGAGCAGTTCTTC.

CDR3 amino acids: CASRAREGPDTQYF. CDR3 in DNA: TGTGCCTCCCGGGCGAGGGAGGGTCCCGATACGCAGTATTTT. V and J are TRBV30 and TRBJ2-3; 7 bases are a match to TRBD2. The CDR3 is 14 amino acids. The J segment lost 6 bases and the V segment lost 7 bases, leaving 13 bases of the junction unmatched. From germline, CDR1 is GTSNPN and CDR2 SVGIG (reference sequence).

V gene TRBV19 combines with J gene TRBJ2-3; 12 bases fit TRBD1. The CDR3 extends over 14 amino acids. Germline V gene data show CDR1 as LNHDA and CDR2 as SQIVND (reference sequence). V lost 9 bases, J lost 4 bases, and 5 bases stayed unmatched. CDR3 nucleotides: TGTGCCAGCGCCGGGACAGGGGGCCCAGATACGCAGTATTTT. Translating it yields CASAGTGGPDTQYF.

The chain uses TRBV6-5 and TRBJ1-2; 9 bases are shared with TRBD1. V lost 2 bases to trimming and J lost 10 bases; unmatched junction nucleotides: 5. This CDR3 region has 13 residues. CDR1 and CDR2 (germline): MNHEY, SVGAGI. The CDR3, as DNA: TGTGCCAGCAGTTACCCCGGGACAGGGATCTACACCTTC. Its translation: CASSYPGTGIYTF.

The chain joins TRBV9 to TRBJ1-3; TRBD1 matches at 7 bases. The CDR3 has 17 residues. V lost 0 bases, J lost 0 bases, and 6 bases stayed unmatched. The germline CDR1 and CDR2 sequences are SGDLS and YYNGEE. The CDR3: CASSVAQGGPSGNTIYF. The CDR3 bases are TGTGCCAGCAGCGTAGCTCAGGGGGGTCCCTCTGGAAACACCATATATTTT.

The rearrangement joins TRBV21-1 to TRBJ1-3. TRBV21-1 has pseudogene status. This CDR3 is 13 amino acids long. CDR3 sequence: CASSTRIGNTIYF. Written as DNA, the CDR3 is TGTGCCAGCAGCACGCGGATTGGAAACACCATATATTTT.

V usage is TRBV7-2 and J usage is TRBJ1-5, with 9 bases matching TRBD1. From germline, CDR1 is SGHTA and CDR2 FQGNSA. CDR3 size: 15 residues. J lost 4 bases, V lost 4 bases, and 5 bases had no gene match. CDR3 coding DNA: TGTGCCAGCAGCTGGGGACAGGGTCTTAATCAGCCCCAGCATTTT. Amino acids: CASSWGQGLNQPQHF.